This TCR beta chain emerged from a study of CD8 T cells in Susac syndrome. CDR1 and CDR2 from the germline V gene are DFQATT and SNEGSKA (reference sequence). CDR3 size: 14 residues. The V segment lost 4 bases and the J segment 8 bases; nucleotides outside the gene matches: 4. A quantity of about 0.5 to 1 ug RNA underwent reverse transcription using random hexamers. TCRdb analysed the immunoSEQ multiplex PCR reads with MiXCR anew, one entry per CDR3 protein. The data contain around 170,000 distinct CDR3 sequences, 90% to 95% of them seen just once; the ten biggest clones take up 0.1% to 0.12%. Blood CD8+ and CD4+ T cells underwent high-throughput TCR beta sequencing. The Susac syndrome patients fit the recently defined diagnostic criteria for definite or probable disease. The TEMRA cells underwent FACS enrichment, while the CD8+ and CD4+ T cells underwent negative isolation.

The clonotype was recovered from a human donor with Susac syndrome. The specimen sequenced was CD4+ T cells from PBMCs. The gene calls are TRBV20-1 and TRBJ2-1, with TRBD2 matching over 14 bases. CDR3 sequence: CSATGTSGGDEQFF. DNA of the CDR3: TGCAGTGCTACCGGGACTAGCGGGGGCGATGAGCAGTTCTTC.